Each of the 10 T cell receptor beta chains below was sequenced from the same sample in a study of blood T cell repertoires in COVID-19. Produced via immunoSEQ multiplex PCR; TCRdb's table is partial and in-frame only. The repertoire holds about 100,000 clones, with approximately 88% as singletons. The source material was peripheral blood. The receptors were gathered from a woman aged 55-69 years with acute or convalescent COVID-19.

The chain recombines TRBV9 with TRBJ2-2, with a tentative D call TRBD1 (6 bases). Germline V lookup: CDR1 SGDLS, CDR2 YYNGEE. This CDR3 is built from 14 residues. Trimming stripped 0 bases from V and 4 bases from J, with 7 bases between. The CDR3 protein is CASSVDRVTGELFF. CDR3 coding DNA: TGTGCCAGCAGCGTAGACAGGGTCACCGGGGAGCTGTTTTTT.

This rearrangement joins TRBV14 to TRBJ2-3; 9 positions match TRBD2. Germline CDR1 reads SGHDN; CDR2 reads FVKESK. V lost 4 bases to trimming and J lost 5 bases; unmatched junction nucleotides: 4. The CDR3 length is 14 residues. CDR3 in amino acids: CASSLGTSRDTQYF. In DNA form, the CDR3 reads TGTGCCAGCAGCCTAGGGACTAGCCGAGATACGCAGTATTTT.

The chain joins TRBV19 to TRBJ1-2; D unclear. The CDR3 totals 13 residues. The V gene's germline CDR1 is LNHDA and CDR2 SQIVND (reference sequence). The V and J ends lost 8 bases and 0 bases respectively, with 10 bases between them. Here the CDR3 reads CASVNRANYGYTF. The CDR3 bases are TGTGCCAGTGTTAACCGAGCTAACTATGGCTACACCTTC.

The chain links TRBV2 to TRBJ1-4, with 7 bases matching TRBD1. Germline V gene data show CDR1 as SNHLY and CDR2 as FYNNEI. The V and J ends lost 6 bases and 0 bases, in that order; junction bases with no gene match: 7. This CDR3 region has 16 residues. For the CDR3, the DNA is TGTGCCAGCAGCCCCGGGACAGTTTCAACTAATGAAAAACTGTTTTTT. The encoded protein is CASSPGTVSTNEKLFF.

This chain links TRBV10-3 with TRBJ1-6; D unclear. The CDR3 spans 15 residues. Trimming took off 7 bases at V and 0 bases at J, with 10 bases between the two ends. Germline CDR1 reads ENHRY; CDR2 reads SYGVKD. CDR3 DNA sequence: TGTGCCATCAAGGAGGGCAGCTCCTATAATTCACCCCTCCACTTT. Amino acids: CAIKEGSSYNSPLHF.

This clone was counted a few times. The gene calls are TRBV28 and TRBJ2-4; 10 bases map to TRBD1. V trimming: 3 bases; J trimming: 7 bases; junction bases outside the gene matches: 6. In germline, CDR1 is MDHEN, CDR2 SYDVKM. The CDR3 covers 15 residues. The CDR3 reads CASSFLTGGRNIQYF. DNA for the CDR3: TGTGCCAGCAGTTTCCTGACAGGGGGCAGGAACATTCAGTACTTC.

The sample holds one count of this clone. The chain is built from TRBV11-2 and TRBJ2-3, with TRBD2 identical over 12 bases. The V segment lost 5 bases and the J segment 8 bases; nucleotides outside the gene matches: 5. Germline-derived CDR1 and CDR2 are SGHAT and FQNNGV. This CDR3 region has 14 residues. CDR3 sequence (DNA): TGTGCCAGCAGCCCCCTAGCGGGGGGGGGTACGCAGTATTTT. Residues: CASSPLAGGGTQYF.

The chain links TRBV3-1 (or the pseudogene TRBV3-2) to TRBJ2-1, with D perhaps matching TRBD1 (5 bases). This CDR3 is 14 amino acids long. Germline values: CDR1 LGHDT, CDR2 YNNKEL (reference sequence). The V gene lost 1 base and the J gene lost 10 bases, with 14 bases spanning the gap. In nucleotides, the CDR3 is TGTGCCAGCAGCCAAGCGGCCTGGGCAGGGGAGCAGTTCTTC. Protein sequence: CASSQAAWAGEQFF.

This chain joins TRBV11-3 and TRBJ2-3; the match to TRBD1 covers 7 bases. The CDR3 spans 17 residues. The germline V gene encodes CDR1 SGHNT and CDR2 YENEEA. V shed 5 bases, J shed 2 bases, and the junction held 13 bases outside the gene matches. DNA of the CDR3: TGTGCCAGCAGCCGGCTCGACAGGGCGGTTGACACAGATACGCAGTATTTT. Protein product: CASSRLDRAVDTDTQYF.

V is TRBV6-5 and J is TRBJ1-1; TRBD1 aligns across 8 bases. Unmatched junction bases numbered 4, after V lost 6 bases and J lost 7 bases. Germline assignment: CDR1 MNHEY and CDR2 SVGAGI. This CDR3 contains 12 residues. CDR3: CASRAGTGEAFF. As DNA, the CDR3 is TGTGCCAGCAGGGCCGGGACAGGTGAAGCTTTCTTT.